This T cell receptor (beta chain) appears in the sequencing data of a study of T-cell memory formation after mild COVID-19. Looking at the study overall: Across donors, TCR clusters were largely donor specific. Points from the study as a whole: The study found contracting CD4+ clones mainly in CM and EM and contracting CD8+ clones in EMRA. Memory cells collected pre-infection included some clones that later responded, suggesting cross-reactive memory joined.

Each CDR3 protein is one row after TCRdb ran MiXCR on the 5' RACE reads. The top ten clones hold 4.5% to 5.5% of a sample with around 130,000 distinct CDR3 sequences, about a sixth of them seen once. This CDR3 comprises 14 residues. Germline loops: CDR1 LGHDT, CDR2 YNNKEL (reference sequence). The junction had 4 bases not matched to a gene; V was cut back by 0 bases and J by 8 bases. Concerning this clonotype: The target antigen is unknown.

This chain joins TRBV3-1 and TRBJ2-1; 7 bases agree with TRBD1. The origin of this receptor is a man aged 18 to 29 who had mild COVID-19 (a few samples of this study predate the infection). Cell type and time point are not known. Sequenced: PBMCs or a T cell subset sorted from them (not recorded which). The CDR3 sequence is CASSQEGGGDEQFF. As DNA, the CDR3 is TGTGCCAGCAGCCAAGAAGGGGGCGGCGATGAGCAGTTCTTC.